The clone carrying this TCR beta chain was observed a few times. Its matching antigen is unknown. MiXCR was run by TCRdb on the RT-PCR reads, yielding one entry per CDR3 protein. The sample carries 530,000 or so distinct CDR3 sequences, approximately 14% recorded once. These data originate in a study of response to subunit inactivated influenza vaccine. The study, taken as a whole, reports: Each seasonal influenza vaccination, the authors suggested, recruits few new T cells.

Germline V gene lookup returns CDR1 SGHTA and CDR2 FQGNSA. With V trimmed by 3 bases and J by 9 bases, 10 bases remained unmatched. This CDR3 has 17 amino acids. The sequencing here drew on PBMCs from blood, taken 12 days after vaccination. The chain employs TRBV7-2 and TRBJ2-3; 15 positions agree with TRBD2. The sequence was obtained from a man aged 50 or older who received an inactivated influenza vaccine. The DNA of the CDR3 is TGTGCCAGCAGCTTTGGGACTAGCGGGGGGAGACTCGAGACGCAGTATTTT. It yields the protein CASSFGTSGGRLETQYF. Drawing the rest from reference TRBV7-2 and TRBJ2-3, the complete variable domain is GAGVSQSPSNKVTEKGKDVELRCDPISGHTALYWYRQSLGQGLEFLIYFQGNSAPDKSGLPSDRFSAERTGGSVSTLTIQRTQQEDSAVYLCASSFGTSGGRLETQYFGPGTRLTVL.